The source of this TCR beta chain is a study of T cell responses to AZD1222 COVID-19 vaccine. Points from the study as a whole: The CD4 TCRs associated with vaccination extended across spike and predominated at 160-218 and 743-854. The peak T cell response came first, and repertoires were sampled only after it. Most donors were white British, females outnumbered males, and clonal diversity was possibly underestimated.

The assay was immunoSEQ multiplex PCR, and TCRdb's table has in-frame clones only and misses some. The sample records about 120,000 clones, just over 90% being singletons. Trimming removed 5 bases from V and 4 bases from J, with 8 bases in between. CDR3 length equals 12 residues. Analysis merged second doses at about 4 or about 12 weeks. A word on this clone: Its target is unknown.

The clonotype was recovered from an adult who received the AZD1222 COVID-19 vaccine. Sequenced material: peripheral blood, taken 28 days after the second AZD1222 dose. This sequence joins TRBV12-3 or TRBV12-4 and TRBJ2-5; D gene uncertain. This chain's CDR3 is CASSGQTETQYF. The CDR3 DNA is TGTGCCAGCAGTGGGCAGACAGAGACCCAGTACTTC.